The 26 T cell receptor beta chains listed next were all sequenced from one sample in a study of early T cells in non-severe SARS-CoV-2 infection (dated by TCRdb to about 2021). Library construction relied on 5' RACE. This sample was sequenced with a NextSeq 500. TCRdb ran its own pipeline on the public reads, namely fastp trimming at Q25 and MiXCR clone calling, and kept in-frame beta chains. Rows are unified per CDR3 protein, each entry keeping the most common DNA and genes. For this sample the table gives about 88,000 distinct CDR3 sequences, of which about 16% were detected only once. Approximately 6% of the sample is held by the ten biggest clonotypes. The sequenced sample was whole blood. The receptors here all came from an adult who was a healthcare worker with PCR-confirmed SARS-CoV-2 infection or an uninfected control (not recorded which).

The chain has TRBV7-6 and TRBJ2-5, with D perhaps matching TRBD2 (6 bases). The CDR3 is made up of 15 amino acids. Per germline, CDR1 SGHVS and CDR2 FNYEAQ. Trimming pared 4 bases from V and 2 bases from J, leaving 14 bases between. CDR3 amino acids: CASSSPQGGQETQYF. The CDR3 DNA reads as TGTGCCAGCAGCTCGCCCCAGGGAGGACAAGAGACCCAGTACTTC. Supplemented by reference TRBV7-6 and TRBJ2-5, the full variable domain reads GAGVSQSPRYKVTKRGQDVALRCDPISGHVSLYWYRQALGQGPEFLTYFNYEAQQDKSGLPNDRFSAERPEGSISTLTIQRTEQRDSAMYRCASSSPQGGQETQYFGPGTRLLVL.

The V and J genes are TRBV7-3 and TRBJ2-1; TRBD1 or TRBD2 may be the D gene (6 bases each). The CDR3 spans 14 residues. Between the trimmed V and J ends, which lost 0 bases and 8 bases, there was a span of 11 bases. Germline CDR1 and CDR2: SGHTA and FQGTGA. The CDR3: CASSLTPGAHEQFF. The CDR3 nucleotides read TGTGCCAGCAGCTTAACGCCGGGGGCCCATGAGCAGTTCTTC.

This clonotype was counted only a few times. The gene calls are TRBV9 and TRBJ2-5, with 7 bases fitting TRBD1. Germline V CDR1 and CDR2: SGDLS, YYNGEE. This CDR3 spans 14 amino acids. Germline trimming cut 3 bases from V and 3 bases from J; bases unmatched to any gene: 5. The CDR3 spells CASSAGTAEETQYF. The CDR3 bases are TGTGCCAGCAGCGCCGGGACAGCTGAAGAGACCCAGTACTTC.

This clonotype was observed a few times. This chain connects TRBV20-1 to TRBJ1-1, with D perhaps TRBD1 (5 bases). Trimming cost V 0 bases and J 4 bases, with 9 bases left between them. There are 13 residues in the CDR3. The V gene's germline CDR1 is DFQATT and CDR2 SNEGSKA (reference sequence). CDR3: CSARDRGSTEAFF. CDR3 bases: TGCAGTGCTAGAGATCGGGGGAGCACTGAAGCTTTCTTT.

This clonotype was observed a few times. V gene TRBV7-9 combines with J gene TRBJ1-2, with D possibly being TRBD1 (5 bases). V lost 4 bases, J lost 3 bases, and 15 bases lay in between. CDR3 size: 15 residues. Germline V lookup: CDR1 SEHNR, CDR2 FQNEAQ (reference sequence). The CDR3 coding sequence is TGTGCCAGCAGCTCCCAGGGAACCATTGACTATGGCTACACCTTC. This codes for CASSSQGTIDYGYTF.

In its sample, this clonotype was seen a few times. V gene TRBV7-2 combines with J gene TRBJ1-2; D call uncertain. The germline V gene has CDR1 SGHTA and CDR2 FQGNSA. Trimming shortened V by 1 base and J by 4 bases, and 10 bases separated the two germline ends. This CDR3 region has 14 residues. CDR3 in DNA: TGTGCCAGCAGCTTAGAGGGCAGGCTCTATGGCTACACCTTC. This translates into CASSLEGRLYGYTF.

The chain employs TRBV10-2 and TRBJ2-1, with TRBD2 matching over 10 bases. The trim removed 6 bases at V and 7 bases at J, leaving 6 bases unmatched. Germline V gene sequence: CDR1 WSHSY, CDR2 SAAADI. The CDR3 is made up of 14 amino acids. The CDR3 coding sequence is TGCGCCAGCAGCGCTAGCGGGGGAGGTAATGAGCAGTTCTTC. This gives the protein CASSASGGGNEQFF.

This clonotype was observed a handful of times. The chain is built from TRBV6-5 and TRBJ1-1; 7 bases map to TRBD1. The germline CDR1 and CDR2 sequences are MNHEY and SVGAGI. Germline trimming cut 4 bases from V and 3 bases from J; bases unmatched to any gene: 8. The length of the CDR3 is 15 residues. The chain's CDR3 is CASSSTGDRYTEAFF. The CDR3 DNA is TGTGCCAGCAGTTCCACAGGGGATCGCTACACTGAAGCTTTCTTT.

The chain joins TRBV6-2 or TRBV6-3 to TRBJ2-3; D is possibly TRBD1 (5 bases). Germline assignment: CDR1 MNHEY and CDR2 SVGEGT. Trimming removed 1 base from V and 4 bases from J, with 9 bases in between. The CDR3 runs 14 residues. The CDR3 nucleotides read TGTGCCAGCAGTTACTTGCAGGGATCAGATACGCAGTATTTT. Amino acids: CASSYLQGSDTQYF.

The genes are TRBV14 and TRBJ2-2; 8 bases are shared with TRBD1. After removal of 5 bases from V and 2 bases from J, the junction contained 4 bases not matched to a gene. Germline V gene sequence: CDR1 SGHDN, CDR2 FVKESK. CDR3 size: 15 residues. In nucleotides, the CDR3 is TGTGCCAGCAGCACGGGACAGGTTAACACCGGGGAGCTGTTTTTT. Protein product: CASSTGQVNTGELFF.

This clonotype was detected many times. This rearrangement joins TRBV4-1 to TRBJ1-4; D unresolved. There are 13 residues in the CDR3. Deletions cut 4 bases from V and 8 bases from J, with 11 bases between. Germline V CDR1 and CDR2: MGHRA, YSYEKL. The CDR3 sequence is CASSPRSREKLFF. The CDR3 nucleotides are TGCGCCAGCAGCCCAAGGTCCAGGGAAAAACTGTTTTTT.

The V and J genes are TRBV10-3 and TRBJ2-7, with 10 bases aligning to TRBD2. Germline V CDR1 and CDR2: ENHRY, SYGVKD. CDR3 length: 15 residues. V dropped 0 bases and J dropped 3; count of bases not matched to a gene: 2. CDR3 sequence: CAISESAGGFYEQYF. As DNA, the CDR3 is TGTGCCATCAGTGAGTCAGCGGGAGGGTTCTACGAGCAGTACTTC.

This clonotype was observed at least ten times. The gene calls are TRBV2 and TRBJ2-2, with TRBD1 matching 7 bases. Germline loops: CDR1 SNHLY, CDR2 FYNNEI. The CDR3 is 15 amino acids. V lost 4 bases to trimming and J lost 4 bases; unmatched junction nucleotides: 6. The DNA for the CDR3 is TGTGCCAGCAGTGGACAGGGCGGAGGCACCGGGGAGCTGTTTTTT. Translated, it gives CASSGQGGGTGELFF.

This clonotype appeared a few times. The chain carries TRBV5-5 and TRBJ1-2; TRBD1 aligns across 7 bases. The germline V gene has CDR1 SGHKS and CDR2 YYEKEE (reference sequence). The CDR3 runs 14 residues. The V segment lost 4 bases and the J segment 6 bases; nucleotides outside the gene matches: 9. CDR3 loop: CASSIGTAANGYTF. The CDR3 DNA reads TGTGCCAGCAGCATAGGGACAGCTGCAAATGGCTACACCTTC.

This clonotype occurred a few times. The chain links TRBV7-6 to TRBJ2-2; D ambiguous. This CDR3 contains 14 residues. Trimming shortened V by 1 base and J by 5 bases, and 8 bases separated the two germline ends. Germline CDR1 reads SGHVS; CDR2 reads FNYEAQ. As DNA, the CDR3 is TGTGCCAGCAGCTTAGAACATCGAACCGGGGAGCTGTTTTTT. As protein: CASSLEHRTGELFF.

This chain links TRBV5-1 with TRBJ2-7; D unresolved. The CDR3 loop spans 14 amino acids. The germline CDR1 and CDR2 sequences are SGHRS and YFSETQ. The germline V and J ends were trimmed by 4 bases and 0 bases, with 11 bases remaining between them. The CDR3 reads CASSPGLFSYEQYF. DNA of the CDR3: TGCGCCAGCAGCCCGGGCCTGTTCTCCTACGAGCAGTACTTC.

In its sample, this clonotype was seen a few times. The V and J genes are TRBV30 and TRBJ1-2; D uncertain. V shed 1 base and J shed 3 bases, with 9 bases lying between them. Germline-derived CDR1 and CDR2 are GTSNPN and SVGIG (reference sequence). The CDR3 contains 13 residues. Written as DNA, the CDR3 is TGTGCCTGGAGTGATCGAGCTCACTATGGCTACACCTTC. This encodes CAWSDRAHYGYTF.

The chain couples TRBV2 to TRBJ1-2, with a tentative D call TRBD1 (5 bases). CDR1 and CDR2 from the germline V gene are SNHLY and FYNNEI. V was clipped by 8 bases and J by 7 bases, with 14 bases between them. This CDR3 contains 12 residues. The CDR3 nucleotides are TGTGCCAGCTGGAGGGCAGGGACTGGCTACACCTTC. This gives the protein CASWRAGTGYTF.

This clonotype was detected a few times. This chain connects TRBV7-2 to TRBJ2-7; 8 bases fit TRBD1. The CDR3 loop spans 11 amino acids. CDR1 is SGHTA, CDR2 FQGNSA, per germline. J lost 9 bases, V lost 5 bases, and 3 bases had no gene match. The DNA for the CDR3 is TGTGCCAGCAGCAACGGACAGGGGCAGTACTTC. This gives the protein CASSNGQGQYF.

This clonotype was detected a few times. V is TRBV20-1 and J is TRBJ2-7; D remains ambiguous. In germline, CDR1 is DFQATT, CDR2 SNEGSKA (reference sequence). Trimming took 0 bases from V and 6 from J, leaving 15 bases between them. The CDR3 is 14 amino acids. CDR3 amino acids: CSARDTSFGGEQYF. DNA for the CDR3: TGCAGTGCTAGAGACACTTCGTTTGGTGGCGAGCAGTACTTC.

V and J are TRBV6-4 and TRBJ2-3; no clear D. Germline CDR1 and CDR2: MRHNA and SNTAGT. This CDR3 comprises 13 residues. V was trimmed by 4 bases and J by 2 bases, leaving 7 bases between them. CDR3 sequence: CASSGSDTDTQYF. In DNA, the CDR3 is TGTGCCAGCAGTGGGAGCGACACAGATACGCAGTATTTT.

This clonotype was observed a few times. The rearrangement uses TRBV7-9 and TRBJ2-4; no clear D. CDR1 is SEHNR, CDR2 FQNEAQ, per germline (reference sequence). Trimming shortened V by 1 base and J by 3 bases, and 10 bases separated the two germline ends. The CDR3 runs to 15 residues. In DNA form, the CDR3 reads TGTGCCAGCAGCTTAGAGGGATACGTCAAAAACATTCAGTACTTC. Residues: CASSLEGYVKNIQYF.

In its sample, this clonotype was seen a few times. The CDR3 DNA reads TGTGCCAGCAGTTTAACTCTTCCCTCGGCCTACGAGCAGTACTTC. Protein product: CASSLTLPSAYEQYF. This sequence joins TRBV12-3 or TRBV12-4 and TRBJ2-7; D is unclear. The CDR3 has 15 amino acids. The V and J ends lost 2 bases and 2 bases respectively, with 13 bases between them.

This clonotype was observed a handful of times. At one end the junction does not follow the germline gene, possibly because of a read error. The V call is TRBV20-1, the J call TRBJ2-7, with 8 bases identical to TRBD2. The CDR3 sequence is 13 residues long. The germline V gene encodes CDR1 DFQATT and CDR2 SNEGSKA (reference sequence). In DNA, the CDR3 is TGCAGTGGTAGAATAGCGGGGACCTACGAGCAGTACTTC. This translates into CSGRIAGTYEQYF.

The chain employs TRBV12-5 and TRBJ2-1, with a possible D match to TRBD2 (7 bases). The CDR3 is 13 amino acids. The germline CDR1 and CDR2 sequences are LGHNT and FRNRAP. V lost 8 bases to trimming and J lost 6 bases, with 14 bases between them. The DNA of the CDR3 is TGTGCTAGTCATGGGGGGGCGGGCAATGAGCAGTTCTTC. Translated, it gives CASHGGAGNEQFF.

The chain uses TRBV10-3 and TRBJ2-3; 10 bases agree with TRBD2. Germline values: CDR1 ENHRY, CDR2 SYGVKD. CDR3 length: 14 residues. V shed 8 bases, J shed 3 bases, and the junction held 5 bases outside the gene matches. The CDR3 sequence is CAISGTSETDTQYF. DNA of the CDR3: TGTGCCATCTCCGGGACTAGCGAGACAGATACGCAGTATTTT.